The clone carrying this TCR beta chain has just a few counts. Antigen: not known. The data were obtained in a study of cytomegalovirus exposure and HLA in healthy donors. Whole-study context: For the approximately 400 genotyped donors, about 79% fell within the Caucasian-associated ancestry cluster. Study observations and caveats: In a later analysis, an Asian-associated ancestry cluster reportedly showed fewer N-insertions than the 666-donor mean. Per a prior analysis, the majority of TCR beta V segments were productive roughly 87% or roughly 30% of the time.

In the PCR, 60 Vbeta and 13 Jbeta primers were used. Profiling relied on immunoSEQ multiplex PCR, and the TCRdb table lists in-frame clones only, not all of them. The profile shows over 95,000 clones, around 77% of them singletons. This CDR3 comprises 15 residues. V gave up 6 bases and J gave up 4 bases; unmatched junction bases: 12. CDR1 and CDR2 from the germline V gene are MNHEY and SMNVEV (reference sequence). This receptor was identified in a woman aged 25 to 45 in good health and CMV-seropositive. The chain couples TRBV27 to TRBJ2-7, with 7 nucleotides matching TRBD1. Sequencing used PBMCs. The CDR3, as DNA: TGTGCCAGCAGCCAAGGGGGCGGACGCAATTACGAGCAGTACTTC. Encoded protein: CASSQGGGRNYEQYF.